These T cell receptor beta chains were read from a single sample in a study of T-cell reconstitution after alpha-beta-depleted transplantation in children. TCRdb called the PCR reads again in MiXCR, with one record for every CDR3 protein. The sample records 800,000 to 1,000,000 distinct CDR3 sequences, under 30% being singletons. The sample consisted of PBMCs, mostly from graft donor cells, taken 360 days after TCRalphabeta/CD19-depleted stem cell transplant. The receptors were sampled from a boy younger than two who had a stem cell transplant for SCID, so the T cells may come from the graft donor. Each CDR3 is given with its conserved first and last residue. The D gene is left open where the match is weak. Some rows have no size entry. The others give once, few or many, or a class for an expanded clone.

TRBJ1-6 | . | . | TRBV12-3/TRBV12-4 | TGTGCCAGCAGTTTCCGGACCGATAATTCACCCCTCCACTTT | CASSFRTDNSPLHF
TRBJ1-2 | many | . | TRBV5-1 | TGCGCCAGCAGCTTGGGAAGAGGGCTGGAGGGCTACACCTTC | CASSLGRGLEGYTF
TRBJ2-7 | . | . | TRBV6-5 | TGTGCCAGCACGTTGACCGGTACCTCCTACGAGCAGTACTTC | CASTLTGTSYEQYF
TRBJ2-3 | . | . | TRBV2 | TGTGCCAGCAGTGAAGTCCCCAGGCTAGCCGGGGCTAGCACAGATACGCAGTATTTT | CASSEVPRLAGASTDTQYF
TRBJ2-1 | . | TRBD1 | TRBV5-5 | TGTGCCAGCAGCTTGGCCCCGGACAGGCCTTTCAATGAGCAGTTCTTC | CASSLAPDRPFNEQFF
TRBJ2-3 | few | . | TRBV7-9 | TGTGCCAGCAGCTTACTGGACTATGGAGATACGCAGTATTTT | CASSLLDYGDTQYF
TRBJ2-3 | few | . | TRBV5-1 | TGCGCCAGCAGCTTAGGACCCGGCCTTTCTGGCACAGATACGCAGTATTTT | CASSLGPGLSGTDTQYF
TRBJ1-1 | . | TRBD1 | TRBV5-1 | TGCGCCAGCAGCTTTGAACAGGGGATCACTGAAGCTTTCTTT | CASSFEQGITEAFF
TRBJ2-1 | . | . | TRBV5-1 | TGCGCCAGCAGCTTGGGCAGGGAAGTGGATGAGCAGTTCTTC | CASSLGREVDEQFF
TRBJ1-5 | . | . | TRBV2 | TGTGCCAGCAGTGGGAACGGGGGGCAGCCCCAGCATTTT | CASSGNGGQPQHF
TRBJ2-3 | many | . | TRBV7-2 | TGTGCCAGCAGCTTAGGGGGACGGTCTAGCACAGATACGCAGTATTTT | CASSLGGRSSTDTQYF
TRBJ2-2 | . | TRBD2 | TRBV4-1 | TGCGCCAGCAGCCAACCTAGCGGGCGGAACACCGGGGAGCTGTTTTTT | CASSQPSGRNTGELFF
TRBJ2-7 | . | TRBD1 | TRBV6-1 | TGTGCCAGCGGAAGGACAGGGGCCACCTACGAGCAGTACTTC | CASGRTGATYEQYF
TRBJ2-5 | . | TRBD1 | TRBV27 | TGTGCCAGCAGACCCTTAGAGGGACAGGGGGCTACCCAGTACTTC | CASRPLEGQGATQYF
TRBJ2-3 | few | . | TRBV20-1 | TGCAGTGCCACCGGCGGCAGGGGCACAGATACGCAGTATTTT | CSATGGRGTDTQYF
TRBJ2-3 | many | TRBD2 | TRBV20-1 | TGCAGTGCGGGGGGACTAGCCCCAGGGGTGCAGTATTTT | CSAGGLAPGVQYF
TRBJ2-2 | once | TRBD1 | TRBV12-3/TRBV12-4 | TGTGCCAGCAGAAAGACAGGGATGGCCGGGGAGCTGTTTTTT | CASRKTGMAGELFF
TRBJ2-3 | once | . | TRBV11-2 | TGTGCCAGCAGCCAGCGGCGGACCTACACAGATACGCAGTATTTT | CASSQRRTYTDTQYF
TRBJ2-3 | . | TRBD1 | TRBV4-2 | TGTGCCAGCAGCCAAGATTCAGTCGTAACACGGGACAGGGCAGATACGCAGTATTTT | CASSQDSVVTRDRADTQYF
TRBJ2-2 | . | . | TRBV7-2 | TGTGCCAGCAGCCCGACAGGCTCTAGCACCGGGGAGCTGTTTTTT | CASSPTGSSTGELFF
TRBJ2-7 | many | . | TRBV27 | TGTGCCGGCGTAGGGGGGACAGCACATCCCTCCTACGAGCAGTACTTC | CAGVGGTAHPSYEQYF
TRBJ2-1 | . | TRBD2 | TRBV20-1 | TGCAGTGCTAGTTTGATAGCGGGGGCCCACATCAATGAGCAGTTCTTC | CSASLIAGAHINEQFF
TRBJ2-7 | . | . | TRBV5-1 | TGCGCCAGCAGCGACAAAACCTACGAGCAGTACTTC | CASSDKTYEQYF
TRBJ2-3 | . | . | TRBV2 | TGTGCCAGCAGTGTGAGCCTAGTTAGCACAGATACGCAGTATTTT | CASSVSLVSTDTQYF
TRBJ2-2 | . | . | TRBV11-1 | TGTGCCAGCAGCTTAGCGGGACGCACGATACTAAAAACCGGGGAGCTGTTTTTT | CASSLAGRTILKTGELFF
TRBJ2-3 | . | . | TRBV6-5 | TGTGCCAGCAGTTACTCGAGGGGACACCGGAGCACAGATACGCAGTATTTT | CASSYSRGHRSTDTQYF
TRBJ1-1 | few | . | TRBV5-1 | TGCGCCAGCAGCCCGCGGCCGGGGTTAACGACTGAAGCTTTCTTT | CASSPRPGLTTEAFF
TRBJ1-2 | . | . | TRBV12-5 | TGTGCTAGTGGTACCGGACAGACTTATGGCTACACCTTC | CASGTGQTYGYTF
TRBJ1-2 | few | . | TRBV15 | TGTGCCACCAGCAGAGATCGACAGGACTATGGCTACACCTTC | CATSRDRQDYGYTF
TRBJ2-1 | . | TRBD2 | TRBV5-1 | TGCGCCAGCAGGATTGGTACTAGCGGCGATGAGCAGTTCTTC | CASRIGTSGDEQFF
TRBJ1-2 | . | TRBD1 | TRBV6-5 | TGTGCCAGCAGTTATTTCCCAGGACAGGGGAATGGCTACACCTTC | CASSYFPGQGNGYTF
TRBJ2-5 | few | . | TRBV5-1 | TGCGCCAGCAGCCCCTCAGGGATTGCAGAGACCCAGTACTTC | CASSPSGIAETQYF
TRBJ2-1 | . | TRBD1 | TRBV5-1 | TGCGCCAGCAGCTTGGCCGGGACAGGGCCCTACAATGAGCAGTTCTTC | CASSLAGTGPYNEQFF
TRBJ1-2 | . | . | TRBV5-1 | TGCGCCAGCAGCTCGGGGACGGACCCTAACTATGGCTACACCTTC | CASSSGTDPNYGYTF
TRBJ1-2 | . | . | TRBV5-1 | TGCGCCAGCAGCCGCTCACCCCAGGGTTTCGATGGCTACACCTTC | CASSRSPQGFDGYTF
TRBJ1-4 | few | . | TRBV20-1 | TGCAGTGCCGAGCCGGGGGTTGCAACTAATGAAAAACTGTTTTTT | CSAEPGVATNEKLFF
TRBJ1-2 | . | . | TRBV6-6 | TGTGCCAGCGTTCCTGAGGTTAACTATGGCTACACCTTC | CASVPEVNYGYTF
TRBJ2-2 | few | . | TRBV29-1 | TGCAGCGTTGAAGGAATAACCGGGGAGCTGTTTTTT | CSVEGITGELFF
TRBJ2-2 | . | . | TRBV4-1 | TGCGCCAGCAGCCAATTCAACACCGGGGAGCTGTTTTTT | CASSQFNTGELFF
TRBJ2-3 | . | TRBD2 | TRBV30 | TGTGCCTGGAGTGGAGGAGGCGGGAGAGATACGCAGTATTTT | CAWSGGGGRDTQYF
TRBJ2-4 | . | . | TRBV25-1 | TGTGCCAGCAGTGAATCGGGGGCCTCCAAAAACATTCAGTACTTC | CASSESGASKNIQYF
TRBJ2-2 | once | . | TRBV5-1 | TGCGCCAGCAGCTTCCGGGACACATTCGCGGGCGGGGAGCTGTTTTTT | CASSFRDTFAGGELFF
TRBJ1-1 | few | . | TRBV12-3/TRBV12-4 | TGTGCCAGCAGTTTTAGTCCAGGGTTGAACACTGAAGCTTTCTTT | CASSFSPGLNTEAFF
TRBJ2-2 | . | . | TRBV5-5 | TGTGCCAGCAGCTTCGTGGGCCCTGGCGGGGAGCTGTTTTTT | CASSFVGPGGELFF
TRBJ1-1 | few | TRBD1 | TRBV29-1 | TGCAGCGTCACAGGGGGAGCTTTCTTT | CSVTGGAFF
TRBJ2-2 | . | TRBD1 | TRBV6-1 | TGTGCCAGCAGTCCCAGGGGGCGCCCCGGGGAGCTGTTTTTT | CASSPRGRPGELFF
TRBJ1-1 | many | TRBD1 | TRBV5-1 | TGCGCCAGCAGCTTGTCAGGGACAGGCTACACTGAAGCTTTCTTT | CASSLSGTGYTEAFF
TRBJ2-2 | . | . | TRBV2 | TGTGCCAGCAGGCTTTCGAACACCGGGGAGCTGTTTTTT | CASRLSNTGELFF
TRBJ2-7 | . | TRBD1 | TRBV20-1 | TGCAGTGCTAGAGATCCCGGACAGGGACAGTACGAGCAGTACTTC | CSARDPGQGQYEQYF
TRBJ2-2 | few | . | TRBV5-5 | TGTGCCAGCAGCCCGACCATCGGGACGGAGAACACCGGGGAGCTGTTTTTT | CASSPTIGTENTGELFF
TRBJ2-3 | . | . | TRBV12-3/TRBV12-4 | TGTGCCAGCAGCATCAGGGGCCACAAAAGCACAGATACGCAGTATTTT | CASSIRGHKSTDTQYF
TRBJ2-2 | . | . | TRBV2 | TGTGCCAGGAGGGCTCTGACAAACACCGGGGAGCTGTTTTTT | CARRALTNTGELFF
TRBJ2-5 | . | . | TRBV6-2/TRBV6-3 | TGTGCCAGCAGTTACTCCGGGGCCAAACGGGAGACCCAGTACTTC | CASSYSGAKRETQYF
TRBJ2-1 | . | . | TRBV5-5 | TGTGCCAGCAGCTGGGAGGGGGGGTACTATGAGCAGTTCTTC | CASSWEGGYYEQFF
TRBJ2-1 | . | TRBD1 | TRBV28 | TGTGCCAGCAGTTTTACCGGGACAGGGGGGCGGGGTGAGCAGTTCTTC | CASSFTGTGGRGEQFF
TRBJ2-7 | few | . | TRBV6-4 | TGTGCCAGCAGTGACTTAGGCCTAGGTGGAAGACTGATCTACGAGCAGTACTTC | CASSDLGLGGRLIYEQYF
TRBJ2-7 | . | TRBD2 | TRBV4-3 | TGCGCCAGCAGCCAAGACAGGCTAGCGGGGGGGACGCAGTACTTC | CASSQDRLAGGTQYF